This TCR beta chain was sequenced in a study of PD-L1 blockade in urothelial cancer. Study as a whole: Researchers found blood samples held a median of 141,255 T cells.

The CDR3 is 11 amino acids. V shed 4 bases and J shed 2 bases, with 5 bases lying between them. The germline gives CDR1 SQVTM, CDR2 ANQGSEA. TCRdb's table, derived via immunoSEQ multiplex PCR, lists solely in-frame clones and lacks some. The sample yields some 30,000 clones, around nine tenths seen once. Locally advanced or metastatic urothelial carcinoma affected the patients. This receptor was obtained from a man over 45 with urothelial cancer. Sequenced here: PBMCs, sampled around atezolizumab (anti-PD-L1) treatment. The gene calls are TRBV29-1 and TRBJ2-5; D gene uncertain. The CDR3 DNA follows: TGCAGCGTTGGACAACAAGAGACCCAGTACTTC. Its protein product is CSVGQQETQYF.